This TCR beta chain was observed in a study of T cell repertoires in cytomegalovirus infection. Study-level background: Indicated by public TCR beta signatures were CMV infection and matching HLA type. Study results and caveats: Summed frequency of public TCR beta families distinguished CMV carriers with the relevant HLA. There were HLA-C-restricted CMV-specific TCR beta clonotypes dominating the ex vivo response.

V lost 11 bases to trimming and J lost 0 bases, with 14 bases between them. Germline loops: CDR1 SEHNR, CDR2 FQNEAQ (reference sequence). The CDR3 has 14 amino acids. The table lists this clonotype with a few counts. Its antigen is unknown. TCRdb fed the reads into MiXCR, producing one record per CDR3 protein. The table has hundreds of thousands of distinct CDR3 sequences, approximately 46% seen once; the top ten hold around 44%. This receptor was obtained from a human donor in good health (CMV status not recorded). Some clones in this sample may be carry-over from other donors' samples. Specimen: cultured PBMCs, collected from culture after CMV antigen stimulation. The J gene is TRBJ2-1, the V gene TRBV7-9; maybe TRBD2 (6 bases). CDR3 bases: TGTGCCGGAGGGAGGAGCGGCTCCTACAATGAGCAGTTCTTC. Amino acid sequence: CAGGRSGSYNEQFF.